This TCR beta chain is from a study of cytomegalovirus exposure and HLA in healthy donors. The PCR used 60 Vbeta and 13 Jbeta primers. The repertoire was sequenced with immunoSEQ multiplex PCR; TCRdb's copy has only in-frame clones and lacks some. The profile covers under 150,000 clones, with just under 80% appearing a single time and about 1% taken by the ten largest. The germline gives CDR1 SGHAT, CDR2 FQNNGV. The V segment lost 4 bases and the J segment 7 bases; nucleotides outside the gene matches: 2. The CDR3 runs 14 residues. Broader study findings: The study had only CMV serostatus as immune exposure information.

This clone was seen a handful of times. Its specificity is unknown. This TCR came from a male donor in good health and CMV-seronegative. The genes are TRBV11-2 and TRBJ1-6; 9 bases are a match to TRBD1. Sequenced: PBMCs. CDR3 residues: CASSSGQGNSPLHF. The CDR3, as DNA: TGTGCCAGCAGCTCCGGACAGGGGAATTCACCCCTCCACTTT.